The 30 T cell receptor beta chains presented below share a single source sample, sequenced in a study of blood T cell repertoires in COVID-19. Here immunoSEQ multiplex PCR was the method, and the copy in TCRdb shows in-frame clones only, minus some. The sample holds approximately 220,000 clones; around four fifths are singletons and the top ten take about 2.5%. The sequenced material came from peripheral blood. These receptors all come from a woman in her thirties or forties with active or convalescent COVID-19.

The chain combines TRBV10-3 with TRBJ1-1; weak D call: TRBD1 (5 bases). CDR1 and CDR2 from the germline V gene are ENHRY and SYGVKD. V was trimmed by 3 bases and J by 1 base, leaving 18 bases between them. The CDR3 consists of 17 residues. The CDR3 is CAISDGLEGARNTEAFF. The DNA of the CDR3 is TGTGCCATCAGTGACGGGTTGGAAGGGGCCAGGAACACTGAAGCTTTCTTT.

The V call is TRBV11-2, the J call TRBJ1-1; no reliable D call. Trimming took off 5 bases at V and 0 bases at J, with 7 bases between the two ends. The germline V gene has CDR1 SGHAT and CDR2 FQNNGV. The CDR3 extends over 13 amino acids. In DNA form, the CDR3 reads TGTGCCAGCAGCGTTGGGCTGAACACTGAAGCTTTCTTT. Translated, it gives CASSVGLNTEAFF.

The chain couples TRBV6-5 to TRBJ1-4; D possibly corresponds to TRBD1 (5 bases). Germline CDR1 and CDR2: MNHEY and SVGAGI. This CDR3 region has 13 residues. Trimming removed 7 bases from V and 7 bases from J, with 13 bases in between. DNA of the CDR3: TGTGCCAGCATGGGCAGGGTCGGTGAAAAACTGTTTTTT. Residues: CASMGRVGEKLFF.

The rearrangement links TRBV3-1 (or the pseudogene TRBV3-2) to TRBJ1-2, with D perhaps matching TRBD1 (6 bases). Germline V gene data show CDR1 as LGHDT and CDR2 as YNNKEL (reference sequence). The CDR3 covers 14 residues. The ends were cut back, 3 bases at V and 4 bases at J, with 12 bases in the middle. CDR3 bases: TGTGCCAGCAGCCATCAGGGAGGGGGCTATGGCTACACCTTC. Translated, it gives CASSHQGGGYGYTF.

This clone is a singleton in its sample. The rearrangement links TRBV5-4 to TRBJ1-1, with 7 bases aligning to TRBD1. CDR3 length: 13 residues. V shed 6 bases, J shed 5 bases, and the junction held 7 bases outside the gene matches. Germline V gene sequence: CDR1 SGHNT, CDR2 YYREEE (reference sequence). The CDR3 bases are TGTGCCAGCATCACAGGGGCGGGTACTGAAGCTTTCTTT. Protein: CASITGAGTEAFF.

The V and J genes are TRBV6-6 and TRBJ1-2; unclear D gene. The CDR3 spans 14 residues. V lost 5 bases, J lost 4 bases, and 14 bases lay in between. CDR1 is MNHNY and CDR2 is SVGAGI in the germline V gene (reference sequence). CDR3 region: CASSGPGRTYGYTF. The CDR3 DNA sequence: TGTGCCAGCAGTGGACCCGGGAGGACCTATGGCTACACCTTC.

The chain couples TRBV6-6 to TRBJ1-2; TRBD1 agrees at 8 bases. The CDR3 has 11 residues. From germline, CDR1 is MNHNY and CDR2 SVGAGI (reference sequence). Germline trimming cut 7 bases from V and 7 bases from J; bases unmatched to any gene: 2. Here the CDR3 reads CASTGGFGYTF. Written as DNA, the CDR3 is TGTGCCAGCACAGGGGGCTTTGGCTACACCTTC.

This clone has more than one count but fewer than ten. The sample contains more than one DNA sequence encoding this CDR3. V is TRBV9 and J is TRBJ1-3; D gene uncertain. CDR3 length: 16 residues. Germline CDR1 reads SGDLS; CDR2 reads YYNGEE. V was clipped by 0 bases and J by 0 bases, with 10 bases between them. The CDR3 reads CASSVVPTGSGNTIYF. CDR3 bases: TGTGCCAGCAGCGTAGTCCCGACGGGCTCTGGAAACACCATATATTTT.

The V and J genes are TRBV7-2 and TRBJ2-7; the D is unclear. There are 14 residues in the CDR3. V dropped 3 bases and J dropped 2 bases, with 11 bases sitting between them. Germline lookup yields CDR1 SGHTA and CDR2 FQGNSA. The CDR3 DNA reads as TGTGCCAGCAGCTTCGGTCCCGCGGCCTACGAGCAGTACTTC. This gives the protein CASSFGPAAYEQYF.

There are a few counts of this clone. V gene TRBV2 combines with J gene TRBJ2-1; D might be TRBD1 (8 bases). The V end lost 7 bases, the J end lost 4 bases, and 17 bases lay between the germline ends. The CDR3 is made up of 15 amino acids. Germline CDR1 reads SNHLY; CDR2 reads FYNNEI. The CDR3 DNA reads TGTGCCAGCACTACTACAGGGGGGGGTTACAATGAGCAGTTCTTC. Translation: CASTTTGGGYNEQFF.

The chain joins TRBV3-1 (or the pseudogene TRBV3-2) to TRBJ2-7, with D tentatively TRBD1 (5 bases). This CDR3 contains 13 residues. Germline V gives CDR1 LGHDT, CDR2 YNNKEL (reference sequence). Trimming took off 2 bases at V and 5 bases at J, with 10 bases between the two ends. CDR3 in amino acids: CASSQRTLNEQYF. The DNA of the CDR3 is TGTGCCAGCAGCCAACGGACACTCAACGAGCAGTACTTC.

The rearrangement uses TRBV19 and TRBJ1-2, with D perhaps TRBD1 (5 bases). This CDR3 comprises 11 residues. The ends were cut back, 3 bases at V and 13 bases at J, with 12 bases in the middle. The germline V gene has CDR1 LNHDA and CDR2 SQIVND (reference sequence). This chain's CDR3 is CASSIGGATTF. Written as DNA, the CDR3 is TGTGCCAGTAGTATCGGAGGGGCAACCACCTTC.

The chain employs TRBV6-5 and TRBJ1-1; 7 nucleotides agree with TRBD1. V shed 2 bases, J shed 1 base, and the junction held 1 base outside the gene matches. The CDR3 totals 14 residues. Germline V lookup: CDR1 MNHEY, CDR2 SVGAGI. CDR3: CASSYGTANTEAFF. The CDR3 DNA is TGTGCCAGCAGTTACGGGACAGCGAACACTGAAGCTTTCTTT.

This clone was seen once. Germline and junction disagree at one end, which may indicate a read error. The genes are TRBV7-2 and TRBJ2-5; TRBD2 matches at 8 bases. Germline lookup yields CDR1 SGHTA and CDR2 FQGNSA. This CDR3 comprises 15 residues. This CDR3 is CASSLSSGAQVTQYF. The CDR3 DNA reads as TGTGCCAGCAGCTTAAGTAGCGGGGCCCAAGTGACCCAGTACTTC.

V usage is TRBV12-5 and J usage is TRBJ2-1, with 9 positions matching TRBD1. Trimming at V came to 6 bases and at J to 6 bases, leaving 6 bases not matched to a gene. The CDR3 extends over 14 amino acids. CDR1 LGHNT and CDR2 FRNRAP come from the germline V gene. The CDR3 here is CASGAGTGFNEQFF. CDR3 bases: TGTGCTAGTGGGGCCGGGACAGGGTTCAATGAGCAGTTCTTC.

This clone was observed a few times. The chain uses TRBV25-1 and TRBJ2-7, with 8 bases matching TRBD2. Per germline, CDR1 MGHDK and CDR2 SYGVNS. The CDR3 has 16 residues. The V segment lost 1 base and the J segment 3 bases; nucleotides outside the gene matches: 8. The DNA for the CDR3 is TGTGCCAGCAGTGAATCGTCTAGCGGGCCAAGCTACGAGCAGTACTTC. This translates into CASSESSSGPSYEQYF.

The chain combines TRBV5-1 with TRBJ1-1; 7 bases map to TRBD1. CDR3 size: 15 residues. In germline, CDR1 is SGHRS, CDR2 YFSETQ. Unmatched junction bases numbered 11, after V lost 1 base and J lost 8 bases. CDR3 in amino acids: CASSLRGPPGQEAFF. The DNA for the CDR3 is TGCGCCAGCAGCTTGAGGGGGCCACCGGGACAAGAAGCTTTCTTT.

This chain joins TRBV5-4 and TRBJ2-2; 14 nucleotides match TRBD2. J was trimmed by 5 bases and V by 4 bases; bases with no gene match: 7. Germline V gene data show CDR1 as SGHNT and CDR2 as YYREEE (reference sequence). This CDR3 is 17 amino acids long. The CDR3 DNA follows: TGTGCCAGCAGCCCCGGGACTAGCGGGAGACGGACCGGGGAGCTGTTTTTT. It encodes CASSPGTSGRRTGELFF.

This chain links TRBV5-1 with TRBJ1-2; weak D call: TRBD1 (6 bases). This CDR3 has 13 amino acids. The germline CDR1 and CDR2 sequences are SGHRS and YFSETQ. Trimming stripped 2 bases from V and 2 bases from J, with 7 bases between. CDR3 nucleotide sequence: TGCGCCAGCAGCTTTGGACAGAACTATGGCTACACCTTC. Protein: CASSFGQNYGYTF.

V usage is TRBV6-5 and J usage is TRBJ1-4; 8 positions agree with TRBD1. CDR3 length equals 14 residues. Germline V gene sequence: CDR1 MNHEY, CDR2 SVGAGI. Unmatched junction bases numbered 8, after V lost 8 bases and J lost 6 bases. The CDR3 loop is CASGLTGVYEKLFF. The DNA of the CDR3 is TGTGCCAGCGGGCTGACAGGGGTTTATGAAAAACTGTTTTTT.

CDR3 protein: CASSLEGATEQFF. In DNA, the CDR3 is TGTGCCAGCAGCTTAGAAGGGGCGACTGAGCAGTTCTTC. The chain is built from TRBV11-3 and TRBJ2-1; D is perhaps TRBD1 (5 bases). Germline V gene lookup returns CDR1 SGHNT and CDR2 YENEEA. The germline V and J ends were trimmed by 0 bases and 9 bases, with 9 bases remaining between them. This CDR3 region has 13 residues.

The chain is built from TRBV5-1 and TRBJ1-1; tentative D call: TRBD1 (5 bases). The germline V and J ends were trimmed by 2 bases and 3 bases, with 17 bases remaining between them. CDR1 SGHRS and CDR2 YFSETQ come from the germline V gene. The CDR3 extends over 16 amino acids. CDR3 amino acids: CASSFNPTEGYTEAFF. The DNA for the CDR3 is TGCGCCAGCAGCTTCAACCCGACAGAAGGTTACACTGAAGCTTTCTTT.

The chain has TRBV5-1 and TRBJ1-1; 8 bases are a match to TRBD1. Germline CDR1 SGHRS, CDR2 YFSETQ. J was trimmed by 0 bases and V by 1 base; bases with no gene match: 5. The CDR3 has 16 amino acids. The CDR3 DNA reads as TGCGCCAGCAGCTTGATCACAGGGGGGATGAACACTGAAGCTTTCTTT. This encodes CASSLITGGMNTEAFF.

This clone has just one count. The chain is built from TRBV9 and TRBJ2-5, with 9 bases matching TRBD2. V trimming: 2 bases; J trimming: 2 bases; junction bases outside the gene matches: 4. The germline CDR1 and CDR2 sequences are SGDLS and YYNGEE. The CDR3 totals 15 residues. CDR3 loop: CASSVSLAGQETQYF. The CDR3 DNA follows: TGTGCCAGCAGCGTCAGTCTAGCGGGGCAAGAGACCCAGTACTTC. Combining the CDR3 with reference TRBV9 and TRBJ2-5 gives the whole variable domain DSGVTQTPKHLITATGQRVTLRCSPRSGDLSVYWYQQSLDQGLQFLIQYYNGEERAKGNILERFSAQQFPDLHSELNLSSLELGDSALYFCASSVSLAGQETQYFGPGTRLLVL.

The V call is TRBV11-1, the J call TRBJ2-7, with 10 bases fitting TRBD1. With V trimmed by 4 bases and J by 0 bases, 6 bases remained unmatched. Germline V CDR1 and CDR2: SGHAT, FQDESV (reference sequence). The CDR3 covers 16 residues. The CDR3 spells CASSSRDRGFSYEQYF. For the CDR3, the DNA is TGTGCCAGCAGCTCCCGGGACAGGGGCTTCTCCTACGAGCAGTACTTC.

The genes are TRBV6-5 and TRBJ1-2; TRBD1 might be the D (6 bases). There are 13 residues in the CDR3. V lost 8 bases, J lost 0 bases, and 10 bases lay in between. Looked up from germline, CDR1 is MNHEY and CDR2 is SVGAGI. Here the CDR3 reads CASRGGANYGYTF. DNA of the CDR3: TGTGCCAGCCGAGGGGGAGCTAACTATGGCTACACCTTC.

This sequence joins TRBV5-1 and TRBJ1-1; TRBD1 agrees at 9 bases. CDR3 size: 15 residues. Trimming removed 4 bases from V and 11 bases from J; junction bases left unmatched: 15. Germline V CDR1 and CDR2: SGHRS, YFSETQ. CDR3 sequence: CASSRSRDRVQRAFF. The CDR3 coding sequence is TGCGCCAGCAGCCGTTCCCGGGACAGGGTCCAACGCGCTTTCTTT.

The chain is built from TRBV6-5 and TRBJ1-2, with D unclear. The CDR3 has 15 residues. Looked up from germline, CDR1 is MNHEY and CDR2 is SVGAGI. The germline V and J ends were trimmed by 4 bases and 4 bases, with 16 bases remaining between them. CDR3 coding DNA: TGTGCCAGCAGTTCGATCCTAGACGGAACCTATGGCTACACCTTC. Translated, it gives CASSSILDGTYGYTF.

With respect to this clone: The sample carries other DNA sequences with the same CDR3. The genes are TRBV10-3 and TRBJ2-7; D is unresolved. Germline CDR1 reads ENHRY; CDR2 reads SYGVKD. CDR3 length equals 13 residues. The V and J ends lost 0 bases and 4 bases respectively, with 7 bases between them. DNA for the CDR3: TGTGCCATCAGTGAGTCTGAGACATACGAGCAGTACTTC. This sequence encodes CAISESETYEQYF.

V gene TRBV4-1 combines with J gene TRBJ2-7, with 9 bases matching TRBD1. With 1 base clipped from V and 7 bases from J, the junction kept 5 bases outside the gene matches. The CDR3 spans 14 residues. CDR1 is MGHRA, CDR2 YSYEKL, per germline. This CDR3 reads CASSQAQGAREQYF. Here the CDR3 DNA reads TGCGCCAGCAGCCAAGCACAGGGGGCGCGGGAGCAGTACTTC.